The entry below describes one T cell receptor (beta chain). Its antigen is unknown. The sample holds no much larger clone one base away, and base qualities are not on file. The data belong to a study of T cell repertoires in cytomegalovirus infection (dated by TCRdb to about 2019). For the study in its entirety: Recently identified HLA-C-restricted CMV epitopes, whose presentation resists viral immunomodulation, were targeted by peptide stimulations together with well-studied HLA-B-restricted epitopes. The HLA type of each donor mattered for the analysis, because public TCR beta signatures pointed to carriage of CMV infection along with the matching HLA type.

Explained via the paper, the treatment or condition label denotes: in vitro stimulation with specific CMV peptide epitopes to enrich CMV-specific T cells. CDR1 SNHLY and CDR2 FYNNEI are derived from the germline V gene. The germline V end is reduced by 5 bases and the J end by 12 bases; junction bases left unmatched: 10. The CDR3 has 13 amino acids, counting the end cysteine and phenylalanine. Only CDR3 DNA is held: 39 bases, read in frame from base 1. Broader findings and caveats from the paper: The ex vivo response was dominated by HLA-C-restricted CMV-specific TCR beta clonotypes, which also provided the single most frequent clonotype in two of eight donors. Cumulative frequency of public TCR beta family members discriminated carriers of CMV infection plus the relevant HLA type in this cohort and an independent approximately 370-donor cohort.

Reads for this sample came from an Illumina HiSeq 1500. The public reads were quality trimmed at Q25 with fastp and then assembled into clones with MiXCR by TCRdb, keeping productive beta chains. CDR3 protein duplicates are merged, each entry listing the most common genes and DNA. The sample data list some 350,000 distinct CDR3 sequences, and approximately 32% of these were observed just once. About 20% of the sample belongs to the ten largest clones. The TCR sequence derives from a human donor in good health (CMV status not recorded). Some clones in this sample may be carry-over from other donors' samples. Sequencing used cultured PBMCs, obtained from culture after CMV antigen stimulation. The rearrangement combines TRBV2 with TRBJ2-1, and TRBD1 aligns with 7 junction nucleotides. The nucleotide sequence is TGTGCCAGCAGTTTCGACAGGGAAGGACGGCAGTTCTTC. Protein translation: CASSFDREGRQFF.